This entry lists 4 T cell receptor beta chains sequenced from one sample in a study of blood T cell repertoires in COVID-19. Only in-frame clones appear in the TCRdb table, and some are missing; sequencing was by immunoSEQ multiplex PCR. The sample holds 70,000 to 90,000 clones, about 83% seen once. Sample: peripheral blood. The receptors were sampled from a man aged 45-65 years with active COVID-19.

J is TRBJ1-5 and V is TRBV28, with D perhaps TRBD1 (6 bases). Trimming took 4 bases from V and 3 from J, leaving 13 bases between them. This CDR3 contains 15 residues. Per germline, CDR1 MDHEN and CDR2 SYDVKM. The CDR3 region is CASSSGQIHNQPQHF. Here the CDR3 DNA reads TGTGCCAGCAGTTCTGGACAGATTCACAATCAGCCCCAGCATTTT.

The CDR3 coding sequence is TGTGCCAGCAGTGAACCGGGTCTGGCCAGGAACACTGAAGCTTTCTTT. Its protein product is CASSEPGLARNTEAFF. The V gene is TRBV6-1, the J gene TRBJ1-1; no clear D. V lost 2 bases, J lost 1 base, and 14 bases lay in between. CDR1 is MNHNS and CDR2 is SASEGT in the germline V gene. The CDR3 covers 16 residues.

The J gene is TRBJ2-5, the V gene TRBV5-5; 7 positions agree with TRBD2. Germline CDR1 reads SGHKS; CDR2 reads YYEKEE (reference sequence). This CDR3 is built from 15 residues. V lost 5 bases to trimming and J lost 5 bases; unmatched junction nucleotides: 12. The CDR3 sequence is CASRAGGSTLETQYF. CDR3 DNA sequence: TGTGCCAGCAGGGCCGGGGGGTCGACATTGGAGACCCAGTACTTC.

The chain couples TRBV29-1 to TRBJ1-2, with TRBD1 matching 9 bases. This CDR3 spans 12 amino acids. Germline V gene data show CDR1 as SQVTM and CDR2 as ANQGSEA. Losses at the gene ends were 4 bases for V and 6 bases for J; bases not matched to a gene: 3. The CDR3 DNA follows: TGCAGCGTTGGACAGGGGGAAGATGGCTACACCTTC. This encodes CSVGQGEDGYTF.